These 10 T cell receptor beta chains came from one sample sequenced in a study of OX40 agonist ivuxolimab in advanced cancers. The protocol used for the library was the immunoSEQ multiplex PCR assay. The source is immuneACCESS, and TCRdb retained only in-frame sequences with V and J called. Part of the clones is not carried over; for the studies checked, unresolved V genes explain less than half of this, and the remainder is unexplained. For this sample the table gives nearly 80,000 clones, of which approximately 84% were detected only once. 20% to 25% of the sample rests with the top ten. Material: CD4+ or CD8+ T cells sorted from blood, obtained in a trial of the OX40 agonist ivuxolimab. The origin of the receptors is an adult with an advanced solid tumor such as melanoma, head and neck, liver or kidney cancer.

This chain links TRBV2 with TRBJ2-3; D might be TRBD2 (5 bases). Trimming stripped 1 base from V and 8 bases from J, with 7 bases between. The germline V gene has CDR1 SNHLY and CDR2 FYNNEI. The CDR3 extends over 12 amino acids. The CDR3: CASSEVAGTQYF. CDR3 bases: TGTGCCAGCAGTGAAGTGGCGGGTACGCAGTATTTT.

The chain joins TRBV7-2 to TRBJ1-3; possibly TRBD1 for D (5 bases). V lost 11 bases to trimming and J lost 6 bases, with 20 bases between them. The CDR3 extends over 14 amino acids. The germline V gene encodes CDR1 SGHTA and CDR2 FQGNSA. CDR3 region: CAATDISGENTIYF. CDR3 nucleotide sequence: TGTGCCGCAACGGACATATCTGGGGAAAACACCATATATTTT.

The chain combines TRBV5-4 with TRBJ2-3; TRBD2 matches at 9 bases. CDR3 length: 16 amino acids. Losses at the gene ends were 4 bases for V and 0 bases for J; bases not matched to a gene: 6. CDR1 is SGHNT, CDR2 YYREEE, per germline (reference sequence). Here the CDR3 reads CASSTRLAASTDTQYF. The CDR3 bases are TGTGCCAGCAGCACTCGACTAGCGGCAAGCACAGATACGCAGTATTTT.

The chain joins TRBV5-4 to TRBJ2-7; the D is unclear. CDR1 SGHNT and CDR2 YYREEE come from the germline V gene (reference sequence). V lost 2 bases, J lost 5 bases, and 11 bases lay in between. This CDR3 has 13 amino acids. CDR3 residues: CASSFYSSDEQYF. The CDR3 nucleotides read TGTGCCAGCAGCTTCTACAGTTCCGACGAGCAGTACTTC. The whole variable domain, remainder taken from reference TRBV5-4 and TRBJ2-7, is ETGVTQSPTHLIKTRGQQVTLRCSSQSGHNTVSWYQQALGQGPQFIFQYYREEENGRGNFPPRFSGLQFPNYSSELNVNALELDDSALYLCASSFYSSDEQYFGPGTRLTVT.

The rearrangement uses TRBV6-9 and TRBJ2-7; 9 positions agree with TRBD2. V was clipped by 6 bases and J by 2 bases; unmatched bases: 5. Germline CDR1 is MNHGY and CDR2 is SVAAGI. The CDR3 totals 14 residues. The CDR3 DNA follows: TGTGCCAGCAGCCCGCGGGAGGGCCCCTACGAGCAGTACTTC. Translation gives CASSPREGPYEQYF.

The chain has TRBV19 and TRBJ1-1, with a tentative D call TRBD1 (5 bases). The CDR3 loop spans 17 amino acids. Trimming stripped 0 bases from V and 6 bases from J, with 20 bases between. CDR1 LNHDA and CDR2 SQIVND come from the germline V gene (reference sequence). The CDR3 sequence: CASSIDGAGLRVSEAFF. CDR3 DNA sequence: TGTGCCAGTAGTATAGACGGCGCAGGGCTTCGGGTGTCTGAAGCTTTCTTT.

The chain joins TRBV10-2 to TRBJ2-1; 13 positions match TRBD2. Per the germline V gene, CDR1 is WSHSY and CDR2 is SAAADI. After removal of 8 bases from V and 4 bases from J, the junction contained 2 bases not matched to a gene. The CDR3 extends over 14 amino acids. The chain's CDR3 is CASVLAGGYNEQFF. CDR3 in DNA: TGCGCCAGCGTACTAGCGGGAGGGTACAATGAGCAGTTCTTC.

The chain uses TRBV19 and TRBJ1-2, with no clear D. The CDR3 has 15 amino acids. CDR1 and CDR2 from the germline V gene are LNHDA and SQIVND (reference sequence). V was pared by 3 bases and J by 1 base, with 12 bases between. CDR3 DNA: TGTGCCAGTAGTATTGGTCAGGCCCTTAACTATGGCTACACCTTC. This gives the protein CASSIGQALNYGYTF.

The chain recombines TRBV28 with TRBJ1-1; no definite D call. Germline values: CDR1 MDHEN, CDR2 SYDVKM. The CDR3 has 13 amino acids. This CDR3 is CATEKKGGTEAFF. DNA for the CDR3: TGTGCTACCGAAAAGAAGGGTGGTACTGAAGCTTTCTTT.

The chain links TRBV5-1 to TRBJ2-1; the match to TRBD1 covers 12 bases. The V segment lost 5 bases and the J segment 8 bases; nucleotides outside the gene matches: 8. From germline, CDR1 is SGHRS and CDR2 YFSETQ. The CDR3 has 15 amino acids. The CDR3 spells CASSLGGTGGHEQFF. Written as DNA, the CDR3 is TGCGCCAGCAGTCTGGGTGGGACAGGGGGCCATGAGCAGTTCTTC.